This T cell receptor (beta chain) was captured in a study of ipilimumab plus nivolumab after autologous stem cell transplantation. The V gene's germline CDR1 is SGHRS and CDR2 YFSETQ. The CDR3 contains 14 residues. Trimming took off 0 bases at V and 3 bases at J, with 9 bases between the two ends. TCRdb's table, derived via immunoSEQ multiplex PCR, lists solely in-frame clones and lacks some. Here the sample spans fewer than 95,000 clones, 83% being singletons. This receptor was obtained from a male donor with diffuse large B-cell lymphoma. The material sequenced was PBMCs, taken in a trial of ipilimumab plus nivolumab as post-transplant consolidation. V is TRBV5-1 and J is TRBJ1-1; D perhaps matches TRBD1 (5 bases). The CDR3 DNA is TGCGCCAGCAGCTTGGAGGGCAGGGACACTGAAGCTTTCTTT. It encodes CASSLEGRDTEAFF.